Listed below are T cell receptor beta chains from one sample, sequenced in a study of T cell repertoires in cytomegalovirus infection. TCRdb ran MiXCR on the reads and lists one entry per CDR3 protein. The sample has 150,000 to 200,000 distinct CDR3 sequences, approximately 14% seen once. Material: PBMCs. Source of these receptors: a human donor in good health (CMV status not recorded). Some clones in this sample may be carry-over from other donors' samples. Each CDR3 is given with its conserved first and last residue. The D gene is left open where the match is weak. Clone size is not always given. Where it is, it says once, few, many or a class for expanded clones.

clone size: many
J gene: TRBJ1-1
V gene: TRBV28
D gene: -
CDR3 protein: CASSLGWDTEAFF
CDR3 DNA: TGTGCCAGCAGTTTAGGATGGGACACTGAAGCTTTCTTT

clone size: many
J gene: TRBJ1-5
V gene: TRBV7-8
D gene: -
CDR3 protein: CASSSGQINQPQHF
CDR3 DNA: TGTGCCAGCAGCTCAGGACAGATAAATCAGCCCCAGCATTTT

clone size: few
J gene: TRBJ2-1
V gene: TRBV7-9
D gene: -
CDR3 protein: CASSFSVLKTSVIRVDEQFF
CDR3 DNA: TGTGCCAGCAGCTTCTCGGTTCTGAAGACCTCCGTTATTCGGGTGGACGAGCAGTTCTTC

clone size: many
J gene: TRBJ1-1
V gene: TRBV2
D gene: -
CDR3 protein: CASSVGGDTEAFF
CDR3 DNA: TGTGCCAGCAGTGTAGGAGGTGACACTGAAGCTTTCTTT

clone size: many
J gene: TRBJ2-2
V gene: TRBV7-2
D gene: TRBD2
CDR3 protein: CASSLARAGVGTGELFF
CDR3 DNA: TGTGCCAGCAGCTTAGCGCGGGCGGGAGTAGGAACCGGGGAGCTGTTTTTT

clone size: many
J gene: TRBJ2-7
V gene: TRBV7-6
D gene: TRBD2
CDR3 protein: CASSLVRGIAGETYEQYF
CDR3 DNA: TGTGCCAGCAGCTTAGTTAGAGGGATAGCGGGAGAGACCTACGAGCAGTACTTC

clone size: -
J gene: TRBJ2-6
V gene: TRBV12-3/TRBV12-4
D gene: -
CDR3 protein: CASSLGRSSGANVLTF
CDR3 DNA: TGTGCCAGCAGTCTAGGACGGAGCTCTGGGGCCAACGTCCTGACTTTC

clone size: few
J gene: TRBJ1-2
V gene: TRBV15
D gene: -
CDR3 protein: CATSRVETTVYGYTF
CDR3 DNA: TGTGCCACCAGCAGAGTTGAGACGACGGTCTATGGCTACACCTTC

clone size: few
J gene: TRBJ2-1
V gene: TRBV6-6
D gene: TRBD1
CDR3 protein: CASTFGTGGSYNEQFF
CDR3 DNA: TGTGCCAGCACCTTTGGGACAGGGGGCTCCTACAATGAGCAGTTCTTC

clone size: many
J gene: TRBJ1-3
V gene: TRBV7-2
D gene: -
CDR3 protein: CASSFDPLIRGTIYF
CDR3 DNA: TGTGCCAGCAGCTTCGATCCTCTTATTCGAGGCACCATATATTTT

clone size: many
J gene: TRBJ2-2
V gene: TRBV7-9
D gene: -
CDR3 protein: CASSLARGNTGELFF
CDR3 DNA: TGTGCCAGCAGCTTAGCGAGAGGGAACACCGGGGAGCTGTTTTTT

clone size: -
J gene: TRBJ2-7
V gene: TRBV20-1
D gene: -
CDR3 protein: CSASGQRDDEQYF
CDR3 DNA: TGCAGTGCTAGCGGACAGCGGGATGACGAGCAGTACTTC

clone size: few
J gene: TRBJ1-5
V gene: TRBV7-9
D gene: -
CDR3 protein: CASSLGPQVNQPQHF
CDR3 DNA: TGTGCCAGCAGCCTGGGCCCCCAGGTAAATCAGCCCCAGCATTTT

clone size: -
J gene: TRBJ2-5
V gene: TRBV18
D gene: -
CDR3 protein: CASSKSGAETQYF
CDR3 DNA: TGTGCCAGCTCAAAGTCCGGGGCAGAGACCCAGTACTTC

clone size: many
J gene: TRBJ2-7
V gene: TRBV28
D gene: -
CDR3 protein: CASREAADGQQYHEQYF
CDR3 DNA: TGTGCCAGCAGGGAAGCAGCGGACGGACAACAGTACCACGAGCAGTACTTC

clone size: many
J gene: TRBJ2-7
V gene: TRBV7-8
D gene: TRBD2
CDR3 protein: CASSFRRGLAMNEQYF
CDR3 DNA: TGTGCCAGCAGCTTTAGGAGGGGACTAGCGATGAACGAGCAGTACTTC

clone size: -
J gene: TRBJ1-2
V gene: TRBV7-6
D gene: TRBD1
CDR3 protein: CASSETGTANYGYTF
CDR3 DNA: TGTGCCAGCAGCGAGACCGGGACAGCGAACTATGGCTACACCTTC

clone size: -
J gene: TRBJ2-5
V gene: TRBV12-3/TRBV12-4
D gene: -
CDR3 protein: CASTRFIDRSGTQETQYF
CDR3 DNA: TGTGCCAGCACTCGATTTATCGACAGGTCGGGCACCCAAGAGACCCAGTACTTC

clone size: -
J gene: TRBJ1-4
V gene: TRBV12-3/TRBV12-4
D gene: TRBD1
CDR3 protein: CASSTGGGREKLFF
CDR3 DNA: TGTGCCAGCAGCACAGGGGGCGGGCGTGAAAAACTGTTTTTT

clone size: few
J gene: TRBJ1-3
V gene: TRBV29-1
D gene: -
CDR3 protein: CSVEKQGGNTIYF
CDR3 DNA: TGCAGCGTTGAGAAGCAGGGTGGAAACACCATATATTTT

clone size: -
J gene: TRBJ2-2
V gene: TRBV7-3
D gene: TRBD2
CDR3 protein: CASSMGLAGGAGELFF
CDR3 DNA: TGTGCCAGCAGCATGGGACTAGCGGGAGGAGCCGGGGAGCTGTTTTTT

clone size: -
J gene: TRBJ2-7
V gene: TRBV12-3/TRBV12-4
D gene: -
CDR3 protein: CASSPFGREQYF
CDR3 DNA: TGTGCCAGCAGTCCCTTTGGGCGCGAGCAGTACTTC

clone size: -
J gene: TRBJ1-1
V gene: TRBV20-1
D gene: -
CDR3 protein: CSARDGSGTGITEAFF
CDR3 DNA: TGCAGTGCTAGAGATGGGAGTGGGACGGGGATCACTGAAGCTTTCTTT

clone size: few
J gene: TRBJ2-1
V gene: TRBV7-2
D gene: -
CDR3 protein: CASSPGFNAYNEQFF
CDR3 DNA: TGTGCCAGCAGCCCGGGGTTCAACGCCTACAATGAGCAGTTCTTC

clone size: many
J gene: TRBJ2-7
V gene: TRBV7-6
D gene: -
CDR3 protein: CASSLDPFGGPSTYEQYF
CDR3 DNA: TGTGCCAGCAGCTTAGATCCCTTTGGGGGACCCTCCACCTACGAGCAGTACTTC

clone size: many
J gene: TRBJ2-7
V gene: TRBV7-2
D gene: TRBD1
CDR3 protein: CASSLPGQATLGDEQYF
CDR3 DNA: TGTGCCAGCAGCCTCCCGGGACAGGCAACCCTGGGAGACGAGCAGTACTTC

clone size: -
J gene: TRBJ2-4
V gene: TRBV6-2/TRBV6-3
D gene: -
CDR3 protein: CASSAWSERNIQYF
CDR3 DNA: TGTGCCAGCAGTGCTTGGAGCGAACGGAACATTCAGTACTTC

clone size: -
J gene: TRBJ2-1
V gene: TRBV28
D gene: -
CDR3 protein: CASRSYGRTDNEQFF
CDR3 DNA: TGTGCCAGCAGATCCTACGGGAGGACAGACAATGAGCAGTTCTTC

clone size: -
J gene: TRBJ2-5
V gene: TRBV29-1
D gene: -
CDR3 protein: CSVVGLQETQYF
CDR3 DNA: TGCAGCGTTGTGGGGCTCCAAGAGACCCAGTACTTC

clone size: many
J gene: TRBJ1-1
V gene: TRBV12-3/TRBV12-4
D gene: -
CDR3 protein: CASSLEGSTEAFF
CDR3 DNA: TGTGCCAGCAGTTTAGAGGGGAGCACTGAAGCTTTCTTT

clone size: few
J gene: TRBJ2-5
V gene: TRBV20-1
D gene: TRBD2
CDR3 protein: CSARVTSGRNQETQYF
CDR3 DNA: TGCAGTGCTAGAGTCACTAGCGGGAGAAACCAAGAGACCCAGTACTTC

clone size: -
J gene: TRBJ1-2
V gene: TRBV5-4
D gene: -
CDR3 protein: CASSLEIYGYTF
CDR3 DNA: TGTGCCAGCAGCTTGGAGATTTATGGCTACACCTTC

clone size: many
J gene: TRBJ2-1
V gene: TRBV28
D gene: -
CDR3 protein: CASSTRTATNEQFF
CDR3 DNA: TGTGCCAGCAGTACCCGGACAGCCACAAATGAGCAGTTCTTC

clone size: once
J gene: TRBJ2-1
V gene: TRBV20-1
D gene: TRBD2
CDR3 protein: CSASGLAGSFRHNEQFF
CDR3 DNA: TGCAGTGCCAGTGGACTAGCGGGTTCTTTCCGACACAATGAGCAGTTCTTC

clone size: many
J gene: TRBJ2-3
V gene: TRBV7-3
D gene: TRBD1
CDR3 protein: CASSNDRGDTQYF
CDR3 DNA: TGTGCCAGCAGCAACGACAGGGGCGATACGCAGTATTTT

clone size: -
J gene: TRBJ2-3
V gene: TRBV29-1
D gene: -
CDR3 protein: CSEEEQGTDTQYF
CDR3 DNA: TGCAGCGAGGAGGAACAGGGCACAGATACGCAGTATTTT

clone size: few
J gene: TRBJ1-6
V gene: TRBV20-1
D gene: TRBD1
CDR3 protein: CSASNRGRYSPLHF
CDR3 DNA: TGCAGTGCTAGCAACAGGGGGAGATATTCACCCCTCCACTTT

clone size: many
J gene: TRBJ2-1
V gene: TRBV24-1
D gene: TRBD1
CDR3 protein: CATSDADRANYNEQFF
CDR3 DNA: TGTGCCACCAGTGATGCTGACAGGGCAAACTACAATGAGCAGTTCTTC

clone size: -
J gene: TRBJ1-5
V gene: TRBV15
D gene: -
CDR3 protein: CATARGAEQPQHF
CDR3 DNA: TGTGCCACTGCGCGGGGGGCTGAACAGCCCCAGCATTTT

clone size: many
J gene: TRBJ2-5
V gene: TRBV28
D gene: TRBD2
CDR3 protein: CASGLAGAKTQYF
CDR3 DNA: TGTGCCAGCGGACTAGCGGGAGCCAAGACCCAGTACTTC

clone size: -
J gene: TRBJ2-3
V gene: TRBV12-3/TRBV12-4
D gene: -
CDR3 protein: CASSFVAATDTQYF
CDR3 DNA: TGTGCCAGCAGTTTTGTGGCAGCCACAGATACGCAGTATTTT